This T cell receptor (beta chain) was obtained from a study of graft-versus-host responses after intestinal transplantation. Whole-study context: Multivisceral, liver-intestinal, or isolated intestinal transplants were received by the recipients.

Note on this clone: Its antigen is still unknown.

Here immunoSEQ multiplex PCR was the method, and the copy in TCRdb shows in-frame clones only, minus some. Here the sample spans about 130,000 clones, 85% to 95% being singletons. The V end lost 3 bases, the J end lost 8 bases, and 10 bases lay between the germline ends. CDR3 length: 12 residues. Germline V gene data show CDR1 as LNHDA and CDR2 as SQIVND (reference sequence). The study, taken as a whole, reports: Some GvH clones were seen earlier in gut or blood, suggesting intestinal origin. Graft-donor T cell macrochimerism coincided with high graft-versus-host to host-versus-graft clonal ratios in allografts.

V gene TRBV19 combines with J gene TRBJ1-2; D is undetermined. This sequence was found in a human donor who received an intestinal transplant. The specimen comprised unstimulated CD4+ T cells sorted from spleen or lymph node cells, sampled before intestinal transplant. Written as DNA, the CDR3 is TGTGCCAGTAGTATTGGTCGTGGGGGCTACACCTTC. This sequence encodes CASSIGRGGYTF.